This is a list of T cell receptor beta chains from one sample in a study of blood T cell repertoires in COVID-19. Assay used: immunoSEQ multiplex PCR; TCRdb lists only in-frame clones, some missing. The table has 200,000 to 250,000 clones, about 89% seen once. Material for sequencing was PBMCs or T cells enriched from blood (not recorded which). The receptors derive from a woman in her twenties or thirties who had recovered from COVID-19. CDR3s include the opening cysteine and the closing phenylalanine or tryptophan. A D gene is named only where the DNA matches it firmly. Clone sizes are given selectively: once, few, many, or a class where the clone is expanded.

14	TRBV7-2	NA	TRBJ2-1	NA	CASSLALSNNEQFF	TGTGCCAGCAGCTTAGCCCTTTCTAACAATGAGCAGTTCTTC
16	TRBV6-6	NA	TRBJ2-1	NA	CASSSDTLGVDNEQFF	TGTGCCAGCAGTTCGGACACCTTGGGCGTAGACAATGAGCAGTTCTTC
13	TRBV7-6	NA	TRBJ2-3	NA	CASSQGRGDTQYF	TGTGCCAGCAGCCAGGGAAGGGGGGATACGCAGTATTTT
14	TRBV14	NA	TRBJ1-2	NA	CASSQRQANYGYTF	TGTGCCAGCAGCCAGCGACAGGCGAACTATGGCTACACCTTC
17	TRBV4-3	TRBD2	TRBJ2-1	NA	CASSQDPLAGGRDEQFF	TGCGCCAGCAGCCAAGATCCTCTAGCGGGAGGGAGGGATGAGCAGTTCTTC
17	TRBV15	NA	TRBJ1-5	NA	CATSSFSSTAGNKPQHF	TGTGCCACCAGCAGTTTTTCCTCGACAGCGGGCAATAAGCCCCAGCATTTT
15	TRBV7-9	NA	TRBJ1-2	NA	CASSFAAGVNYGYTF	TGTGCCAGCAGCTTCGCGGCGGGGGTTAACTATGGCTACACCTTC
17	TRBV9	NA	TRBJ1-6	NA	CASSVGGPSGHNSPLHF	TGTGCCAGCAGCGTAGGGGGTCCGAGCGGCCATAATTCACCCCTCCACTTT
12	TRBV19	NA	TRBJ1-5	NA	CGGGSLTGPQHF	TGTGGGGGCGGCAGCCTGACCGGACCCCAGCATTTT
14	TRBV5-8	NA	TRBJ2-2	NA	CASSPLRGTGELFF	TGTGCCAGCAGCCCACTCCGGGGCACCGGGGAGCTGTTTTTT
13	TRBV12-3/TRBV12-4	TRBD1	TRBJ2-7	once	CASRTRQGVEQYF	TGTGCCAGCAGGACCAGACAGGGGGTCGAGCAGTACTTC
15	TRBV5-1	TRBD2	TRBJ2-1	NA	CASTSGTSSYNEQFF	TGCGCCAGTACCTCCGGGACTAGCTCCTACAATGAGCAGTTCTTC
14	TRBV7-9	NA	TRBJ1-1	NA	CASSFPPGITEAFF	TGTGCCAGCAGCTTCCCCCCAGGGATCACTGAAGCTTTCTTT
16	TRBV7-8	NA	TRBJ1-3	NA	CASSPRRRYSGNTIYF	TGTGCCAGCAGCCCAAGGAGACGCTACTCTGGAAACACCATATATTTT
17	TRBV6-2/TRBV6-3	TRBD2	TRBJ2-5	NA	CASSRGLAGGVEETQYF	TGTGCCAGCAGCCGCGGACTAGCGGGAGGGGTCGAAGAGACCCAGTACTTC
14	TRBV28	TRBD1	TRBJ2-7	NA	CASSMGQGVYEQYF	TGTGCCAGCAGCATGGGACAGGGCGTTTACGAGCAGTACTTC
14	TRBV6-5	NA	TRBJ2-6	NA	CASSRGEGANVLTF	TGTGCCAGCTCCCGCGGGGAGGGGGCCAACGTCCTGACTTTC
15	TRBV6-2/TRBV6-3	TRBD1	TRBJ2-7	NA	CASSDPGQGRYEQYF	TGTGCCAGCAGCGACCCGGGACAGGGGCGCTACGAGCAGTACTTC
14	TRBV9	NA	TRBJ2-3	NA	CASNEGEATDTQYF	TGTGCCAGCAACGAGGGAGAGGCCACAGATACGCAGTATTTT
16	TRBV7-2	TRBD2	TRBJ2-5	NA	CASSLSATGGWETQYF	TGTGCCAGCAGCCTCTCGGCGACGGGAGGTTGGGAGACCCAGTACTTC
14	TRBV10-3	NA	TRBJ2-2	NA	CAINLRSDTGELFF	TGTGCCATAAACCTTCGGAGCGACACCGGGGAGCTGTTTTTT
15	TRBV5-1	TRBD1	TRBJ1-1	NA	CASSFGTGVNTEAFF	TGCGCCAGCAGCTTCGGGACAGGGGTAAACACTGAAGCTTTCTTT
14	TRBV28	NA	TRBJ2-7	NA	CASCWSRSPYEQYF	TGTGCCAGCTGTTGGTCTAGAAGTCCCTACGAGCAGTACTTC
13	TRBV5-6	NA	TRBJ1-6	NA	CASSWSYNSPLHF	TGTGCCAGCAGCTGGAGCTATAATTCACCCCTCCACTTT
13	TRBV6-5	NA	TRBJ2-6	NA	CASTRSGANVLTF	TGTGCCAGCACCCGCTCTGGGGCCAACGTCCTGACTTTC
15	TRBV5-4	TRBD2	TRBJ2-7	NA	CASSGGTSGAYEQYF	TGTGCCAGCAGCGGCGGGACTAGCGGTGCCTACGAGCAGTACTTC
16	TRBV5-6	NA	TRBJ1-6	NA	CASSPTERSYNSPLHF	TGTGCCAGCAGCCCAACGGAGCGCTCCTATAATTCACCCCTCCACTTT
15	TRBV19	TRBD2	TRBJ2-1	NA	CASSIAGGTLDEQFF	TGTGCCAGTAGTATCGCGGGAGGGACCCTCGATGAGCAGTTCTTC
14	TRBV6-5	NA	TRBJ2-7	once	CASSYSTRWYEQYF	TGTGCCAGCAGTTACTCAACCAGGTGGTACGAGCAGTACTTC